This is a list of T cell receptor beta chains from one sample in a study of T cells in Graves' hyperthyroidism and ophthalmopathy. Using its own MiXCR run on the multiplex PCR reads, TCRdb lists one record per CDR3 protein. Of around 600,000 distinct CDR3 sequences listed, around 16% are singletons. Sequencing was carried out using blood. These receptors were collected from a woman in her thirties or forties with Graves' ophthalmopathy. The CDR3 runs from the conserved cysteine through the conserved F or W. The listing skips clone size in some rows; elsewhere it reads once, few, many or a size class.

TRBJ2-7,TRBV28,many,CASSAADSSSYEQYF
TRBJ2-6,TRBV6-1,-,CASSRTGLDAGANVLTF
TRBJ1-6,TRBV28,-,CASSLAEINNSPLHF
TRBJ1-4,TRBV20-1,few,CSARDRVGGSNEKLFF
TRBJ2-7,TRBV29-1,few,CSVEGLEGAFSYEQYF
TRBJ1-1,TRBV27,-,CASSSDRGVSNTEAFF
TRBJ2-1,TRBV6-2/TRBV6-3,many,CASTHRGLAFNEQFF
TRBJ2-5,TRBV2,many,CASSERLIAGYQYF
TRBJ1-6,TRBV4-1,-,CASRRGLENSPLHF
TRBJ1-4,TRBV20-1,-,CSARDPRRDNEKLFF
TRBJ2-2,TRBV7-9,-,CAISREREDAGELFF
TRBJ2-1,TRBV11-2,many,CASSASGGLSEQFF
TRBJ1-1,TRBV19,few,CASSSRTDEAFF
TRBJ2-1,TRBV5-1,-,CASSLVALAGGWSSYNEQFF
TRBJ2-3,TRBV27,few,CASSLQPLFSDTQYF
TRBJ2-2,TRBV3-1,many,CASSRTGQGLFTGELFF
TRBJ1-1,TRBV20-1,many,CSAERQGSYTEAFF
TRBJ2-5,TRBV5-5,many,CASSLDRGADLQETQYF
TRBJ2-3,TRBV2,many,CASSEASGLAAERAQYF
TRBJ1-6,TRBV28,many,CASSKYRVVDSPLHF
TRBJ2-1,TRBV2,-,CASNGEFDEQFF
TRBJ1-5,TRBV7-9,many,CASSLGVQPQHF
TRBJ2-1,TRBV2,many,CASGGRGNNEQFF
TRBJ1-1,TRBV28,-,CASSQELGGNTEAFF
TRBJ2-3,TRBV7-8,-,CASSSGPASDTQYF
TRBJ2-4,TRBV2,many,CASSPAGIAKNIQYF
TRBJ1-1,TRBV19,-,CASSIGREASF
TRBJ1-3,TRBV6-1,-,CASSESGAYSGNTIYF
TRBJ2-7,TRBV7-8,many,CASSLERVYEQYF
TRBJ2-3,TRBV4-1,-,CASSQGQARDTQYF
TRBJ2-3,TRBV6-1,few,CASSEGQQDTQYF
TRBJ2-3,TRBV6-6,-,CASSYSLAGGLDTQYF
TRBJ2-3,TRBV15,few,CATSRGSVGDTQYF
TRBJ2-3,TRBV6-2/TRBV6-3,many,CASSYSSLLTDTQYF
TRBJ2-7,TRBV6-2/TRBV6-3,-,CASSYIGQGDEQYF
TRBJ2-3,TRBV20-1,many,CSARGQGRTDTQYF
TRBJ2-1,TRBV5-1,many,CASSLAFGRGSNEQFF
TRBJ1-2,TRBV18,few,CASSLDRGGSGYTF
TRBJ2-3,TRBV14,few,CASSLAGNADTQYF
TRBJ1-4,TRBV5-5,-,CASSLGQGSYEKLFF
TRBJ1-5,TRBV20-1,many,CSAREGQVNQPQHF
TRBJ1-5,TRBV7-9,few,CASALGASNQPQHF
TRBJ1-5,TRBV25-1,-,CASSEWGTGGIVNQPQHF
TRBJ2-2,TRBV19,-,CASCPGTANTGELFF
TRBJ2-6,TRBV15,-,CATSRVVAGVPGANVLTF
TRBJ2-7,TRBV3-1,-,CASSQVPAPYEQYF
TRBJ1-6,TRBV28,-,CASSLGDRAHNSPLHF
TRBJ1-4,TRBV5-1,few,CASSLGWTGEIGEKLFF
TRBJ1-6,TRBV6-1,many,CASSVGAQGNSPLHF
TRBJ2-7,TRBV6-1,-,CASSEAPGAGYEQYF
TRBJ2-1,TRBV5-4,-,CASRLGRLAGRGDNEQLF
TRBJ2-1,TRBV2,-,CASSVRVDEQFF
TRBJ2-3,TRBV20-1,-,CSAASGVGTDTQYF
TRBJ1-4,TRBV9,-,CASSVTGTDEKLFF
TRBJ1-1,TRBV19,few,CASSIPGVGTAFF